The 5 T cell receptor beta chains below were found in one sample sequenced in a study of cytomegalovirus exposure and HLA in healthy donors. The study ran its PCR with 60 Vbeta and 13 Jbeta primers. TCRdb's table, derived via immunoSEQ multiplex PCR, lists solely in-frame clones and lacks some. Found here are 95,000 to 150,000 clones, 50% to 75% of them singletons; the top ten hold under 9.5%. Sequenced material: PBMCs. These receptors all stem from a woman aged 40 to 50 in good health and CMV-seropositive.

This rearrangement joins TRBV5-5 to TRBJ2-5; possibly TRBD2 for D (6 bases). V lost 0 bases and J 5 bases, leaving 8 bases between the germline ends. The CDR3 runs 13 residues. CDR1 is SGHKS and CDR2 is YYEKEE in the germline V gene (reference sequence). This chain's CDR3 is CASSLGGKETQYF. CDR3 DNA: TGTGCCAGCAGCTTGGGCGGGAAGGAGACCCAGTACTTC.

The chain employs TRBV5-1 and TRBJ2-5; 8 bases align to TRBD2. CDR1 SGHRS and CDR2 YFSETQ come from the germline V gene. The CDR3 contains 15 residues. The V gene end was trimmed by 5 bases and the J gene end by 5 bases; junction bases not matched to a gene: 11. CDR3 region: CASSLSGSRGETQYF. The CDR3 DNA is TGCGCCAGCAGTTTAAGCGGGAGTAGGGGTGAGACCCAGTACTTC.

The V call is TRBV15, the J call TRBJ1-2; 10 nucleotides match TRBD1. The V gene's germline CDR1 is LNHNV and CDR2 YYDKDF (reference sequence). J gave up 6 bases and V 5 bases, and 6 bases lay outside the gene matches. This CDR3 has 14 amino acids. For the CDR3, the DNA is TGTGCCACCAGCGGAGGACAGGGGGAAAATGGCTACACCTTC. Translated: CATSGGQGENGYTF.

In the case of this clone: The CDR3 ends on some other residue instead of the conserved phenylalanine or tryptophan, so this is likely a read error. The chain carries TRBV28 and TRBJ1-1; D remains unclear. This CDR3 has 13 amino acids. Trimming took 2 bases from V and 4 from J, leaving 8 bases between them. Germline loops: CDR1 MDHEN, CDR2 SYDVKM. CDR3 nucleotides: TGTGCCAGCAGTTTAAATCCGATCACTGAAGCTTTCTTG. This gives the protein CASSLNPITEAFL.

The V and J genes are TRBV6-1 and TRBJ1-4; 8 bases are shared with TRBD1. This CDR3 comprises 14 residues. The germline V gene has CDR1 MNHNS and CDR2 SASEGT. The V segment lost 3 bases and the J segment 5 bases; nucleotides outside the gene matches: 2. CDR3 DNA: TGTGCCAGCAGTGACCGGGACAGGAATGAAAAACTGTTTTTT. It translates to CASSDRDRNEKLFF.